This T cell receptor beta chain was observed in a study of shared clonotypes between healthy human individuals. Whole-study results and caveats: Around 4.9% of naive CD4 clonotypes were shared across several donors. A reduction in generation probabilities was seen for non-shared clonotypes relative to those shared by all four donors.

It was CD45RO-negative cells, positively selected for CCR7, that made up naive CD8 cells, with terminally differentiated effector memory CD45RA+ cells excluded. This table comes from immunoSEQ multiplex PCR, and its TCRdb copy is limited to in-frame clones, with some not included. The sample includes about 2 million clones, about 95% seen only once; the top ten take around 1.1%. In regard to this clone: What it binds is not known.

Germline V gene lookup returns CDR1 SGDLS and CDR2 YYNGEE. This CDR3 spans 15 amino acids. Trimming removed 4 bases from V and 5 bases from J; junction bases left unmatched: 9. The V gene is TRBV9, the J gene TRBJ2-1; 7 nucleotides agree with TRBD2. The sequenced sample consisted of naive CD8+ T cells sorted from blood. The sequence derives from a man between 18 and 29 years old in good health. The CDR3 is CASSPWGSGNNEQFF. As DNA, the CDR3 is TGTGCCAGCAGCCCCTGGGGGAGCGGGAACAATGAGCAGTTCTTC.